This TCR beta chain was captured by sequencing in a study of blood T cell repertoires in COVID-19. About the study: COVID-19 samples collected from the United States, Italy and Spain covered acute and convalescent phases. Nucleic acid was either cDNA or gDNA, and it came from T cells, B-cell-depleted T cells, or PBMCs.

Sequencing was performed with immunoSEQ multiplex PCR; in TCRdb, only in-frame clones are kept and a portion is missing. This sample has under 300,000 clones, with about four fifths found just once. Germline CDR1 MNHNS, CDR2 SASEGT. The CDR3 covers 14 residues. The V gene end was trimmed by 3 bases and the J gene end by 5 bases; junction bases not matched to a gene: 6. Material: peripheral blood. The TCR was taken from a woman older than 75 with acute or convalescent COVID-19. V and J are TRBV6-1 and TRBJ1-1; 7 bases match TRBD1. As DNA, the CDR3 is TGTGCCAGCAGTGACCGACAGGGAAGGACTGAAGCTTTCTTT. This translates into CASSDRQGRTEAFF.